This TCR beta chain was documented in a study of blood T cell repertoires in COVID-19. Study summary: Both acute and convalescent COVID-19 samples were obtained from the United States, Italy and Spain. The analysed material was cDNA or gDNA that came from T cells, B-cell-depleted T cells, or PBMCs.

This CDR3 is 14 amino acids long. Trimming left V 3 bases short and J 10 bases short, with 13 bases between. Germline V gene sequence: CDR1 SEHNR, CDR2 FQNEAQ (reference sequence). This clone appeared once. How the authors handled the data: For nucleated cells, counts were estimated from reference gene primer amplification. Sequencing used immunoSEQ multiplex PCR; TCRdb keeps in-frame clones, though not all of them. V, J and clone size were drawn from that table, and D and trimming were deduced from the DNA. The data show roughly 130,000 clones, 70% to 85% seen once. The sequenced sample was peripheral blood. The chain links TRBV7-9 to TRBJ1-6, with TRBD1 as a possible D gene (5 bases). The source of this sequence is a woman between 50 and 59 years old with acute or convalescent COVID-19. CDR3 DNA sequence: TGTGCCAGCAGCTTGGGGGAGGGGCTCTCACCCCTCCACTTT. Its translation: CASSLGEGLSPLHF.